This T cell receptor beta chain was sequenced during a study of a mutant IDH1 vaccine in newly diagnosed glioma. As to time point: week 35, safety follow-up. Alongside topical imiquimod, each dose of vaccine comprised 300 ug of mutant IDH1 20-mer peptide. New IDH1-mutant, ATRX-lost WHO grade 3 or 4 astrocytomas occurred in donors. This clone was observed once. The antigen remains unidentified. Germline V gene sequence: CDR1 SGHTA, CDR2 FQGTGA. This CDR3 is built from 17 residues. The ends lost 1 base at V and 9 bases at J; junction bases unmatched: 14. Libraries were prepared by immunoSEQ multiplex PCR; TCRdb keeps only in-frame clonotypes and omits some of them. The data contain roughly 69,000 clones, around 90% of them singletons.

V is TRBV7-3 and J is TRBJ2-1; TRBD2 agrees at 8 bases. The receptor comes from a man younger than 45 with glioma. The specimen was PBMCs, collected from a glioma patient whose treatment included an IDH1 peptide vaccine. The CDR3 loop is CASSLNLAGGSSGEQFF. The CDR3 DNA follows: TGTGCCAGCAGCTTAAATTTGGCGGGGGGCTCCTCCGGTGAGCAGTTCTTC.